This T cell receptor beta chain was sequenced in a study of CD8+CD57+ T cells in acquired aplastic anemia. Study-level information: Sorted cells (CD4+ and CD8+) yielded DNA amounts that averaged approximately 3.1 ug.

In patients chosen for sequencing, flow cytometry had shown CD8+CD57+ cell expansion. The patients all had a severe acquired aplastic anemia diagnosis. Notes on this clonotype: Its antigen is not identified. A much larger clone differs by one base, so this may be a read error.

Study-wide results and caveats: Patients had approximately 29 CD8+ CDR3 sequences in common with controls (the shared set).

Genomic DNA provided the template from which TCR beta VDJ and CDR3 profiles were obtained. TCRdb redid the calling of the reads with MiXCR, one entry per CDR3 protein. The profile covers 160,000 or so distinct CDR3 sequences, with approximately 44% appearing a single time and 2.5% to 4% taken by the ten largest. Germline assignment: CDR1 SNHLY and CDR2 FYNNEI. This CDR3 spans 14 amino acids. The clonotype was recovered from a human donor with aplastic anemia. The source material was sorted CD4+, CD8+, or CD8+CD57+ T cells (not recorded which) from PBMCs. The V call is TRBV2, the J call TRBJ1-1; D is uncertain. The CDR3 nucleotides read TGTGCCGGCAGTACCCCACATATGAACACTGAAGCTTTCTTT. It yields the protein CAGSTPHMNTEAFF.